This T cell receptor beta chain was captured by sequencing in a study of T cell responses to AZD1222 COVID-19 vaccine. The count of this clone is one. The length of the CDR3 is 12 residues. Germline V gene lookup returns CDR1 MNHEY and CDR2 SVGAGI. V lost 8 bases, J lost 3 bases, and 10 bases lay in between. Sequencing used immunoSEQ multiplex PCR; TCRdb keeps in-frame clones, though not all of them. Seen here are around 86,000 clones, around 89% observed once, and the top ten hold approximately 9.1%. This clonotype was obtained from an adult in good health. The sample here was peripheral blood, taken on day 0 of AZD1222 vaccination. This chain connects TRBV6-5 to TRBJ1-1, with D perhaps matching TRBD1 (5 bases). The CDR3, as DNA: TGTGCCAGCTTGTCAGGGTACACTGAAGCTTTCTTT. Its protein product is CASLSGYTEAFF.